A selection of T cell receptor beta chains follows, all from one sample in a study of T cells after yellow fever vaccination. Using its own MiXCR run on the 5' RACE reads, TCRdb lists one record per CDR3 protein. The table has about 340,000 distinct CDR3 sequences, about 9.5% seen once; the top ten hold over 15%. Sequencing used PBMCs, obtained on the day of the first yellow fever vaccination. The receptors stem from a man younger than 35 who received the YFV17D yellow fever vaccine. CDR3s include the opening cysteine and the closing phenylalanine or tryptophan. D genes are given only for firm matches. Some rows have no size entry. The others give once, few or many, or a class for an expanded clone.

J | V | size | D | CDR3 | DNA
TRBJ1-1 | TRBV6-2/TRBV6-3 | NA | NA | CASSYEVGVETEAFF | TGTGCCAGCAGTTACGAGGTTGGGGTTGAAACTGAAGCTTTCTTT
TRBJ2-5 | TRBV9 | few | TRBD2 | CASSVASLAGGLGETQYF | TGTGCCAGCAGCGTAGCTTCTCTAGCGGGGGGCCTCGGAGAGACCCAGTACTTC
TRBJ1-6 | TRBV5-1 | NA | NA | CASSRDGQWNSPLHF | TGCGCCAGCAGCCGCGACGGACAGTGGAATTCACCCCTCCACTTT
TRBJ1-5 | TRBV7-9 | many | NA | CASSSGWELAQHF | TGTGCCAGCAGCTCGGGGTGGGAGTTGGCCCAGCATTTT
TRBJ2-1 | TRBV6-2/TRBV6-3 | NA | NA | CASSYAAETSYNEQFF | TGTGCCAGCAGTTACGCCGCGGAGACCTCCTACAATGAGCAGTTCTTC
TRBJ2-2 | TRBV6-2/TRBV6-3 | NA | TRBD1 | CASTPRTGAYTGELFF | TGTGCCAGCACCCCTCGGACAGGGGCCTACACCGGGGAGCTGTTTTTT
TRBJ2-3 | TRBV10-3 | many | TRBD2 | CAIRPGLAGGQDTQYF | TGTGCCATCAGGCCGGGACTAGCGGGGGGGCAAGATACGCAGTATTTT
TRBJ2-7 | TRBV7-8 | few | TRBD2 | CASSPRVAGGASYEQYF | TGTGCCAGCAGCCCCCGGGTAGCGGGGGGGGCCTCCTACGAGCAGTACTTC
TRBJ2-5 | TRBV19 | NA | NA | CASSSTQGYETQYF | TGTGCCAGTAGTTCAACCCAGGGGTATGAGACCCAGTACTTC
TRBJ2-5 | TRBV29-1 | NA | NA | CSVRRGAGGETQYF | TGCAGCGTTAGGAGAGGGGCGGGTGGGGAGACCCAGTACTTC
TRBJ2-5 | TRBV7-2 | few | NA | CASSLDRRAAQYF | TGTGCCAGCAGCCTTGACAGGCGAGCGGCCCAGTACTTC
TRBJ2-3 | TRBV15 | NA | TRBD2 | CATSRAGEGSDTQYF | TGTGCCACCAGCAGAGCGGGGGAGGGGAGTGATACGCAGTATTTT
TRBJ2-1 | TRBV7-9 | NA | TRBD1 | CASTLTGTGGYNEQFF | TGTGCCAGCACCTTGACCGGGACAGGGGGTTACAATGAGCAGTTCTTC
TRBJ2-1 | TRBV6-1 | NA | NA | CASSGRVTGTYNEQFF | TGTGCCAGCAGTGGAAGGGTGACAGGTACTTACAATGAGCAGTTCTTC
TRBJ1-5 | TRBV7-9 | many | TRBD1 | CASSLAGTGDNQPQHF | TGTGCCAGCAGCCTTGCCGGGACAGGAGACAATCAGCCCCAGCATTTT
TRBJ1-6 | TRBV6-5 | many | NA | CASSSDYNSPLHF | TGTGCCAGCAGTTCAGACTATAATTCACCCCTCCACTTT
TRBJ2-5 | TRBV7-2 | few | NA | CASSTTGLTGVTQYF | TGTGCCAGCAGCACGACTGGACTAACCGGGGTGACCCAGTACTTC
TRBJ1-1 | TRBV7-9 | few | NA | CASSLVGLGGGQIEAFF | TGTGCCAGCAGCTTAGTTGGACTGGGCGGGGGTCAAATTGAAGCTTTCTTT
TRBJ2-5 | TRBV20-1 | many | NA | CSARRGETGETQYF | TGCAGTGCTAGAAGGGGGGAAACTGGTGAGACCCAGTACTTC
TRBJ2-3 | TRBV6-2/TRBV6-3 | few | TRBD2 | CASSHDPLGGYTDTQYF | TGTGCCAGCAGCCACGATCCTCTGGGGGGGTACACAGATACGCAGTATTTT
TRBJ2-7 | TRBV7-2 | NA | TRBD1 | CASSLLGQDDEQYF | TGTGCCAGCAGCTTATTGGGACAGGACGACGAGCAGTACTTC
TRBJ1-4 | TRBV10-2 | few | TRBD1 | CASSGTGGAPTTNEKLFF | TGCGCCAGCAGTGGGACAGGGGGCGCACCTACAACTAATGAAAAACTGTTTTTT
TRBJ2-5 | TRBV5-1 | few | TRBD1 | CASSPRDRTVETQYF | TGCGCCAGCAGCCCCCGGGACAGGACAGTGGAGACCCAGTACTTC
TRBJ1-2 | TRBV4-2 | NA | NA | CASSQESGGSYGYTF | TGTGCCAGCAGCCAAGAAAGCGGGGGCAGCTATGGCTACACCTTC
TRBJ2-7 | TRBV2 | few | NA | CASSEGQPEQYF | TGTGCCAGCAGTGAAGGTCAACCCGAGCAGTACTTC
TRBJ2-2 | TRBV5-1 | NA | TRBD1 | CASNPNTGVNTGELFF | TGCGCCAGCAACCCCAATACAGGGGTGAACACCGGGGAGCTGTTTTTT
TRBJ2-2 | TRBV5-1 | few | NA | CASSLSGVSNTGELFF | TGCGCCAGCAGCTTGTCGGGGGTTTCGAACACCGGGGAGCTGTTTTTT
TRBJ1-5 | TRBV28 | many | NA | CASSLGQFQPQHF | TGTGCCAGCAGTTTAGGGCAGTTTCAGCCCCAGCATTTT
TRBJ2-5 | TRBV5-1 | few | TRBD1 | CASSVGQGLSETQYF | TGCGCCAGCAGCGTGGGACAGGGGTTGTCAGAGACCCAGTACTTC
TRBJ1-1 | TRBV6-2/TRBV6-3 | few | TRBD1 | CASRMTGGFGAFF | TGTGCCAGCAGGATGACAGGGGGCTTCGGAGCTTTCTTT
TRBJ2-3 | TRBV20-1 | NA | TRBD2 | CSATGLASDTQYF | TGCAGTGCCACGGGACTAGCATCAGATACGCAGTATTTT
TRBJ2-1 | TRBV6-1 | NA | NA | CASSSRTARDEQFF | TGTGCCAGCAGCAGCCGGACAGCCCGTGATGAGCAGTTCTTC
TRBJ1-1 | TRBV9 | few | NA | CASSVAPEGGTEAFF | TGTGCCAGCAGCGTAGCCCCGGAGGGGGGCACTGAAGCTTTCTTT
TRBJ2-3 | TRBV11-2 | NA | NA | CASSLRVRKDTQYF | TGTGCCAGCAGCCTCCGGGTAAGGAAGGATACGCAGTATTTT
TRBJ1-1 | TRBV3-1 | NA | NA | CASSQTGFSTEAFF | TGTGCCAGCAGCCAAACAGGGTTTTCGACTGAAGCTTTCTTT